One TCR beta chain is described in this entry. Its antigen is undetermined. A multiplex PCR was run with 60 Vbeta primers and 13 Jbeta primers. Here immunoSEQ multiplex PCR was the method, and the copy in TCRdb shows in-frame clones only, minus some. The data show fewer than 250,000 clones, about 78% seen once. Germline CDR1 and CDR2: SGHTA and FQGTGA. The V and J ends lost 5 bases and 3 bases respectively, with 16 bases between them. The CDR3 is made up of 15 amino acids. These data belong to a study of cytomegalovirus exposure and HLA in healthy donors. About the study: Tens of millions of unique TCRs from HLA-typed donors were held in an early release of data. Study-level findings and limits: Highest at DRB1 and lowest at HLA-C, TCR association rates differed among HLA loci in a later analysis. TRBV6-2, TRBV6-3 and other indistinguishable V segments were excluded.

The sample taken for sequencing was PBMCs. The rearrangement links TRBV7-3 to TRBJ1-1; D possibly corresponds to TRBD1 (6 bases). The TCR sequence derives from a male donor in good health and CMV-seronegative. CDR3 sequence: CASSPRTASDTEAFF. CDR3 DNA: TGTGCCAGCAGCCCACGGACAGCGTCCGACACTGAAGCTTTCTTT.